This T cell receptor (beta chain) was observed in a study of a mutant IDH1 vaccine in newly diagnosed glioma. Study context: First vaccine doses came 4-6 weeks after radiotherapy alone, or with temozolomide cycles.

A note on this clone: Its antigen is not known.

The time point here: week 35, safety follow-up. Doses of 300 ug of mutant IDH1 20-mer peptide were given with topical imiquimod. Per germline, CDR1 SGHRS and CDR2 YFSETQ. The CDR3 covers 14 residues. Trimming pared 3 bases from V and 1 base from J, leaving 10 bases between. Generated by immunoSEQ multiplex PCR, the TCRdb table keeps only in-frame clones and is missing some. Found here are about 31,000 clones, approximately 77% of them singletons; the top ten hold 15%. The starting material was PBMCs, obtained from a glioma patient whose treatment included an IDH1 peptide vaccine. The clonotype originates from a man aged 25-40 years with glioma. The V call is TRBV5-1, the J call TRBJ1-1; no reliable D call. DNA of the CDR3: TGCGCCAGCAGCTCCGGACGTCCGAACACTGAAGCTTTCTTT. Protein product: CASSSGRPNTEAFF.